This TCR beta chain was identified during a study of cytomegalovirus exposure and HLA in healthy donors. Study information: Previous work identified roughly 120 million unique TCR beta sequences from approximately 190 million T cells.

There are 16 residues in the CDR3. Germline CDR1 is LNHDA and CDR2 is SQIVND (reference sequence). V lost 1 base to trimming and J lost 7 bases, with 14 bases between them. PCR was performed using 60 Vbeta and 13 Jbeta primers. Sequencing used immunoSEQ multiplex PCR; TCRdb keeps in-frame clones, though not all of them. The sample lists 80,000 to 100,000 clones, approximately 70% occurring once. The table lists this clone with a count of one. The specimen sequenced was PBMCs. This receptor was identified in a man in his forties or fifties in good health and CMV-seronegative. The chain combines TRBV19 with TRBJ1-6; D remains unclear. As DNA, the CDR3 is TGTGCCAGTAGTATAGCCGCTTTAGCCCCAAATTCACCCCTCCACTTT. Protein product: CASSIAALAPNSPLHF.